Sequencing of this T cell receptor beta chain was carried out in a study of T cell responses to AZD1222 COVID-19 vaccine. Points from the study as a whole: Spike-specific TCR breadth and depth went up after people got two AZD1222 doses. Researchers took repertoire samples only after the peak T cell response had come.

Of note for this clone: Antigen unknown.

Sequencing used immunoSEQ multiplex PCR; TCRdb keeps in-frame clones, though not all of them. The data hold approximately 110,000 clones, with roughly 90% observed a single time. The TCR comes from an adult in good health. This specimen consisted of peripheral blood, obtained on day 0 of AZD1222 vaccination.

CDR3 region: CASATMGQGSFEQYF. CDR3 in DNA: TGTGCCAGCGCTACCATGGGGCAGGGCTCATTCGAGCAGTACTTC. The V and J genes are TRBV7-6 and TRBJ2-7; a possible D gene is TRBD1 (5 bases). The CDR3 runs to 15 residues. Germline CDR1 reads SGHVS; CDR2 reads FNYEAQ. Deletions cut 8 bases from V and 6 bases from J, with 23 bases between.